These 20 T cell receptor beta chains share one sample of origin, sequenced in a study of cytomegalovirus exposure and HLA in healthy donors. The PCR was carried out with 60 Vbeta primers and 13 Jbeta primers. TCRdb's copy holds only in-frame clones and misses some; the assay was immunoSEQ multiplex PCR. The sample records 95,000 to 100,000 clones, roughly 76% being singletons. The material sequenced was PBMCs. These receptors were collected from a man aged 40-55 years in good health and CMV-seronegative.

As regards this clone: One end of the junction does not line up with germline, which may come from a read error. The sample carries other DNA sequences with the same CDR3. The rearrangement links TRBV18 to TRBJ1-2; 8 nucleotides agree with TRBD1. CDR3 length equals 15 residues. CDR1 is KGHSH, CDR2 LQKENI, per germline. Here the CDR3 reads CASSPQGQAHYGYTF. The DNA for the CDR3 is TGCGCCAGCTCACCCCAGGGACAGGCCCACTATGGCTACACCTTC.

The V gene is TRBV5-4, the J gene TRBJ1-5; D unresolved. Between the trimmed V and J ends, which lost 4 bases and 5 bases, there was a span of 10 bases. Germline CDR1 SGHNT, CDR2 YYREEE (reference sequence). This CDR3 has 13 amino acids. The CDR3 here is CASSRDGDQPQHF. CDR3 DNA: TGTGCCAGCAGCCGGGATGGGGATCAGCCCCAGCATTTT.

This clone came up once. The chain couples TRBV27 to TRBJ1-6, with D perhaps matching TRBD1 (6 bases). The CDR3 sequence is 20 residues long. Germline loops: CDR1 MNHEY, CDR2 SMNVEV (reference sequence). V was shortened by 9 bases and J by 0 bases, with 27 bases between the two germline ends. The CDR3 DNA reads TGTGCCAGGTCCGGGACACAAGAATATCCAACCTCCTCCTATAATTCACCCCTCCACTTT. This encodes CARSGTQEYPTSSYNSPLHF.

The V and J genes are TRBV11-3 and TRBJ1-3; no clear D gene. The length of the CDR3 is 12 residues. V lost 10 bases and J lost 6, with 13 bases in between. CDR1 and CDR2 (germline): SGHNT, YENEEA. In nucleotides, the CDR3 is TGTGCCAACCCCGGGGATTCAAACACCATATATTTT. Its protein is CANPGDSNTIYF.

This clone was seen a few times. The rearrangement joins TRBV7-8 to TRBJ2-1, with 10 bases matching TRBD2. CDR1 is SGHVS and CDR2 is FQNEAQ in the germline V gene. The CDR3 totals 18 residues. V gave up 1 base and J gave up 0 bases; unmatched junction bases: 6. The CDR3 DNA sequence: TGTGCCAGCAGCTTAGGTCTTAGCGGGGGGAACTCCTACAATGAGCAGTTCTTC. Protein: CASSLGLSGGNSYNEQFF.

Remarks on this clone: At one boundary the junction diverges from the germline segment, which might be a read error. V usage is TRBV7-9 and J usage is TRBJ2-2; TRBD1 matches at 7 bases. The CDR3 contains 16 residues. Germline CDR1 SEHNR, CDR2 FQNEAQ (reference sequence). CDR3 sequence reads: CSSSYEGTANTGELFF. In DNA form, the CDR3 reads TGTTCCAGCAGCTACGAGGGGACAGCGAACACCGGGGAGCTGTTTTTT.

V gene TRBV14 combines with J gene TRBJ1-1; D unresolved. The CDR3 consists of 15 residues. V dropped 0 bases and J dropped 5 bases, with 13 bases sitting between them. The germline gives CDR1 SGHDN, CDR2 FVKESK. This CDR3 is CASSQEAGMLTEAFF. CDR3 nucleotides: TGTGCCAGCAGCCAAGAGGCAGGAATGTTGACTGAAGCTTTCTTT.

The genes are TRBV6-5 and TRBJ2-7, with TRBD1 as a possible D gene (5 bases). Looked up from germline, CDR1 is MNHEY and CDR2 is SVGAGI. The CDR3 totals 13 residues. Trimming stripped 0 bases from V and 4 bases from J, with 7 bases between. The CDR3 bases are TGTGCCAGCAGTTACTCGGCAGGGTACGAGCAGTACGTC. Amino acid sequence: CASSYSAGYEQYV.

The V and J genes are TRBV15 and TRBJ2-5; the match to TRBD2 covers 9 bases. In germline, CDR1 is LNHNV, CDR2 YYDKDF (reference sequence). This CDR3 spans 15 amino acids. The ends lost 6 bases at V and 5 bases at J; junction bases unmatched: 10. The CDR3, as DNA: TGTGCCACCAGAAACCCTAGCGGGGCTGGTGAGACCCAGTACTTC. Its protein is CATRNPSGAGETQYF.

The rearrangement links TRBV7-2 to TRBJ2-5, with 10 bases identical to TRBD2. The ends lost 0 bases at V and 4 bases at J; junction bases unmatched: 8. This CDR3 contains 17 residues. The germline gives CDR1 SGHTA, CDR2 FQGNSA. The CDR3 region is CASSLASGGTGGETQYF. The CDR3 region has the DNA TGTGCCAGCAGCTTAGCTAGCGGGGGGACAGGTGGAGAGACCCAGTACTTC.

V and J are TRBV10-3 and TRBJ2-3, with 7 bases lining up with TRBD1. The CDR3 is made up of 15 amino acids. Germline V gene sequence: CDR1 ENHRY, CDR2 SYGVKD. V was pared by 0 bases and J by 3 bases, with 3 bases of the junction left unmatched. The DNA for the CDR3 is TGTGCCATCAGTGAGTCGGGACAGATTACAGATACGCAGTATTTT. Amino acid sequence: CAISESGQITDTQYF.

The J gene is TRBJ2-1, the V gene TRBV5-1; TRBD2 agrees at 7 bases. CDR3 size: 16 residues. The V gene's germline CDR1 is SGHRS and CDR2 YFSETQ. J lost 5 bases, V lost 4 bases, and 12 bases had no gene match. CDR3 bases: TGCGCCAGCAGCAGCTTGGGGTTAGGGACTAACAATGAGCAGTTCTTC. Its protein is CASSSLGLGTNNEQFF.

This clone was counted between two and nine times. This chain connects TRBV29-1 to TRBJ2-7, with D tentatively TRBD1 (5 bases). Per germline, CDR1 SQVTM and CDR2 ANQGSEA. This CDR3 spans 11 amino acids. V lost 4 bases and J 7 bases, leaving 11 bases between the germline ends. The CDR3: CSVVRVQEQYF. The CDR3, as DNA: TGCAGCGTTGTCAGGGTCCAAGAGCAGTACTTC.

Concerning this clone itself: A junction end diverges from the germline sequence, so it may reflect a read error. The CDR3 DNA sequence: TGTTCCAGCAGCTTGTCGGGACAGGGGCAAGAGACCCAGTACTTC. This codes for CSSSLSGQGQETQYF. The chain employs TRBV7-9 and TRBJ2-5; 10 bases map to TRBD1. CDR1 is SEHNR, CDR2 FQNEAQ, per germline (reference sequence). CDR3 length equals 15 residues.

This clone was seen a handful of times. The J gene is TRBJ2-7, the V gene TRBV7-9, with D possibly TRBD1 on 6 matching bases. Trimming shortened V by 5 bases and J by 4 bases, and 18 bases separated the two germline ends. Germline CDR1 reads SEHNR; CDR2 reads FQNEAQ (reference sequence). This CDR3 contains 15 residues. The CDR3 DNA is TGTGCCAGCAGCCCAGATGCCAGGGGCACGTACGAGCAGTACTTC. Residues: CASSPDARGTYEQYF.

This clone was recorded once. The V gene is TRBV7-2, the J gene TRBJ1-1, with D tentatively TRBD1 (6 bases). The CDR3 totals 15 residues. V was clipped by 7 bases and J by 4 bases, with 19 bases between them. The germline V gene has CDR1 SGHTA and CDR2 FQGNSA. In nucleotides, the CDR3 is TGTGCCAGCACTCAGAGAGGGGGTCGGTTCACTGAAGCTTTCTTT. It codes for CASTQRGGRFTEAFF. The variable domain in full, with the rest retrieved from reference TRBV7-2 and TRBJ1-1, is GAGVSQSPSNKVTEKGKDVELRCDPISGHTALYWYRQSLGQGLEFLIYFQGNSAPDKSGLPSDRFSAERTGGSVSTLTIQRTQQEDSAVYLCASTQRGGRFTEAFFGQGTRLTVV.

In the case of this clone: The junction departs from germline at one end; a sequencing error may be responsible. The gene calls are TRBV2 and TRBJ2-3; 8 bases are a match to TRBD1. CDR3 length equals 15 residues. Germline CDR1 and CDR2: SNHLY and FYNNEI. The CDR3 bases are TGTGCCAGCAGTGCCACAGGGGGGAGCAGAGATACGCAGTATTTT. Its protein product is CASSATGGSRDTQYF.

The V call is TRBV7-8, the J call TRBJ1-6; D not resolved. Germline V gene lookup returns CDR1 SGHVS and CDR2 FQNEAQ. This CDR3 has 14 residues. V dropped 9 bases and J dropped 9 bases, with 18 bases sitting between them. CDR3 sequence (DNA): TGTGCCAGTAGTTTTGGGCAAAACGGTTCACCCCTCCACTTT. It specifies CASSFGQNGSPLHF. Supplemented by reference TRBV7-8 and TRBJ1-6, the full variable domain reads GAGVSQSPRYKVAKRGQDVALRCDPISGHVSLFWYQQALGQGPEFLTYFQNEAQLDKSGLPSDRFFAERPEGSVSTLKIQRTQQEDSAVYLCASSFGQNGSPLHFGNGTRLTVT.

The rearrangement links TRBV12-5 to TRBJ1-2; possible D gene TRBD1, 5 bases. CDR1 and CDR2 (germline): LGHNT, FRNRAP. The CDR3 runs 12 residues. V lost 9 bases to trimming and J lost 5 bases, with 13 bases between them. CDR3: CARPQGKYGYTF. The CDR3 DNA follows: TGTGCTAGACCGCAGGGTAAGTATGGCTACACCTTC.

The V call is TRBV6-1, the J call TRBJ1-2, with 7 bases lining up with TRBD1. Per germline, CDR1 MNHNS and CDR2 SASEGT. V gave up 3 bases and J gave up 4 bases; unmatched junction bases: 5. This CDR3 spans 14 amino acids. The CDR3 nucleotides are TGTGCCAGCAGTGAGGCCGGACAGGTCTATGGCTACACCTTC. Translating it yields CASSEAGQVYGYTF.